Listed below are T cell receptor beta chains from one sample, sequenced in a study of blood T cell repertoires in COVID-19. Method: immunoSEQ multiplex PCR; TCRdb's copy keeps in-frame clones and lacks some. The sample shows tens of thousands of clones, about 85% of them seen only once. Sequencing was done on a sample of peripheral blood. The origin of the receptors is a human donor in a cohort sampled during active COVID-19. Each CDR3 is given with its conserved first and last residue. The D gene is left open where the match is weak. Where a row states a size, it is once, few, many or the class of an expanded clone; other rows omit it.

D: .
J: TRBJ1-5
V: TRBV6-2/TRBV6-3
size: .
length: 15
DNA: TGTGCCAGCAGTTATCGTAGAGCCGGTAATCAGCCCCAGCATTTT
CDR3: CASSYRRAGNQPQHF

D: TRBD2
J: TRBJ2-7
V: TRBV7-6
size: .
length: 15
DNA: TGTGCCAGCAGCCCGGAGGGAGGGGCAGTCTACGAGCAGTACTTC
CDR3: CASSPEGGAVYEQYF

D: .
J: TRBJ2-3
V: TRBV7-2
size: .
length: 15
DNA: TGTGCCAGCAGCTTAGAAGGGGTGAGCACAGATACGCAGTATTTT
CDR3: CASSLEGVSTDTQYF

D: .
J: TRBJ2-1
V: TRBV12-3/TRBV12-4
size: .
length: 13
DNA: TGTGCCAGCAGTTTTAGAGGTATAGTCTGGCAGTTCTTC
CDR3: CASSFRGIVWQFF

D: .
J: TRBJ2-5
V: TRBV4-2
size: .
length: 15
DNA: TGTGCCAGCAGCGCTAGTGTAGCCCGTCCAGAGACCCAGTACTTC
CDR3: CASSASVARPETQYF

D: .
J: TRBJ1-5
V: TRBV13
size: .
length: 16
DNA: TGTGCCAGCAGCTCTGCACAGGGAGAGAGCAATCAGCCCCAGCATTTT
CDR3: CASSSAQGESNQPQHF

D: .
J: TRBJ1-4
V: TRBV7-9
size: few
length: 16
DNA: TGTGCCAGCAGCCCTGGCCGCGGGAAGTCGGGTGAAAAACTGTTTTTT
CDR3: CASSPGRGKSGEKLFF

D: TRBD1
J: TRBJ1-6
V: TRBV10-3
size: .
length: 15
DNA: TGTGCCATCAGTGTTTGGGGACAGGATAATTCACCCCTCCACTTT
CDR3: CAISVWGQDNSPLHF

D: .
J: TRBJ1-2
V: TRBV7-2
size: .
length: 16
DNA: TGTGCCAGCAGCTTAGCCATGGGGGGGGCATGCTATGGCTACACCTTC
CDR3: CASSLAMGGACYGYTF

D: .
J: TRBJ2-5
V: TRBV5-4
size: .
length: 13
DNA: TGTGCCAGCAGCTTGGAACTAAAAGAGACCCAGTACTTC
CDR3: CASSLELKETQYF

D: TRBD2
J: TRBJ2-3
V: TRBV4-3
size: .
length: 14
DNA: TGCGCCAGCAGCCCCCGCCGGGGGGGAAATACGCAGTATTTT
CDR3: CASSPRRGGNTQYF

D: TRBD2
J: TRBJ2-5
V: TRBV19
size: .
length: 17
DNA: TGTGCCAGTAGTATAGCACTAGCGGGGGGGCCCCAAGAGACCCAGTACTTC
CDR3: CASSIALAGGPQETQYF

D: .
J: TRBJ2-5
V: TRBV7-8
size: .
length: 15
DNA: TGTGCCAGCAGCTCCAGCGAGGGCAGGGGAGAGACCCAGTACTTC
CDR3: CASSSSEGRGETQYF

D: TRBD1
J: TRBJ2-2
V: TRBV7-3
size: .
length: 16
DNA: TGTGCCAGCAGCCCTGGGGACAGCTTCTACACCGGGGAGCTGTTTTTT
CDR3: CASSPGDSFYTGELFF

D: .
J: TRBJ2-7
V: TRBV21-1
size: .
length: 13
DNA: TGTGCCAGCAGCAAAGTAGGGGGCTACGAGCAGTACTTC
CDR3: CASSKVGGYEQYF

D: TRBD1
J: TRBJ2-3
V: TRBV9
size: .
length: 17
DNA: TGTGCCAGCAGCCCCCGACAGGGAAGAGGGTCCACAGATACGCAGTATTTT
CDR3: CASSPRQGRGSTDTQYF

D: .
J: TRBJ2-3
V: TRBV4-1
size: .
length: 15
DNA: TGCGCCAGCAGCCAAGCGGGAACGGGGTCAGATACGCAGTATTTT
CDR3: CASSQAGTGSDTQYF

D: TRBD1
J: TRBJ1-2
V: TRBV6-5
size: .
length: 15
DNA: TGTGCCAGCAGCCTTGGGGGTACAGGGGACTATGGCTACACCTTC
CDR3: CASSLGGTGDYGYTF

D: .
J: TRBJ1-1
V: TRBV7-6
size: .
length: 13
DNA: TGTGCCAGCAGCTTAGGGGCGAACACTGAAGCTTTCTTT
CDR3: CASSLGANTEAFF

D: TRBD2
J: TRBJ2-7
V: TRBV18
size: .
length: 14
DNA: TGTGCCAGCTCACCGACTAGCGGGGGGCTGGAGCAGTACTTC
CDR3: CASSPTSGGLEQYF

D: .
J: TRBJ2-5
V: TRBV9
size: .
length: 15
DNA: TGTGCCAGCAGCGTAGCGGCAGGGTTAAGAGAGACCCAGTACTTC
CDR3: CASSVAAGLRETQYF

D: TRBD2
J: TRBJ2-2
V: TRBV9
size: .
length: 17
DNA: TGTGCCAGCAGCGACAACTTAGCGGGGGGCCGCACCGGGGAGCTGTTTTTT
CDR3: CASSDNLAGGRTGELFF

D: .
J: TRBJ1-1
V: TRBV3-1/TRBV3-2
size: .
length: 13
DNA: TGTGCCAGCAGCCCCAGGGGCTGGACTGAAGCTTTCTTT
CDR3: CASSPRGWTEAFF

D: .
J: TRBJ1-3
V: TRBV6-6
size: .
length: 14
DNA: TGTGCCAGCACCAAGGGGAACTCTGGAAACACCATATATTTT
CDR3: CASTKGNSGNTIYF

D: .
J: TRBJ2-1
V: TRBV5-1
size: .
length: 12
DNA: TGCGCCAGCAGCGGGGAGGCTAGCGTTGAGTTCTTC
CDR3: CASSGEASVEFF

D: .
J: TRBJ1-1
V: TRBV6-5
size: .
length: 13
DNA: TGTGCCAGCAGTTACTCGGGAGCGGTGATGACTTTCTTT
CDR3: CASSYSGAVMTFF

D: .
J: TRBJ2-7
V: TRBV15
size: .
length: 12
DNA: TGTGCCACCAGCAGAGGAGAAGCCGAGCAGTACTTC
CDR3: CATSRGEAEQYF

D: TRBD1
J: TRBJ1-1
V: TRBV5-1
size: .
length: 15
DNA: TGCGCCAGCTCCCGGATGGACAGGTTGAACACTGAAGCTTTCTTT
CDR3: CASSRMDRLNTEAFF

D: TRBD2
J: TRBJ2-5
V: TRBV7-2
size: .
length: 15
DNA: TGTGCCAGCAGCCCCAGGGCTAGCGGGGAAGAGACCCAGTACTTC
CDR3: CASSPRASGEETQYF

D: .
J: TRBJ1-6
V: TRBV9
size: .
length: 15
DNA: TGTGCCAGCAGCGTACAGACCGGGAGCAATTCACCCCTCCACTTT
CDR3: CASSVQTGSNSPLHF

D: TRBD1
J: TRBJ1-5
V: TRBV4-1
size: .
length: 16
DNA: TGCGCCAGCAGCCAATCCGGGACAGGGGCCAATCAGCCCCAGCATTTT
CDR3: CASSQSGTGANQPQHF

D: .
J: TRBJ1-5
V: TRBV6-5
size: .
length: 15
DNA: TGTGCCAGCGCCTCAGGGAGGTTAGGCAATCAGCCCCAGCATTTT
CDR3: CASASGRLGNQPQHF

D: TRBD1
J: TRBJ1-5
V: TRBV7-2
size: .
length: 13
DNA: TGTGCCAGCTCAGACAGGGTGGGACAGCCCCAGCATTTT
CDR3: CASSDRVGQPQHF

D: .
J: TRBJ2-7
V: TRBV6-6
size: once
length: 15
DNA: TGTGCCAGCAGCTTTAGCCCACCATTATACTACGAGCAGTACTTC
CDR3: CASSFSPPLYYEQYF

D: .
J: TRBJ2-5
V: TRBV5-1
size: once
length: 13
DNA: TGCGCCAGCAGCATCCCCCCGGGGGAGACCCAGTACTTC
CDR3: CASSIPPGETQYF

D: .
J: TRBJ1-1
V: TRBV25-1
size: .
length: 15
DNA: TGTGCCAGCAGTGGCTTTGATGGCGGAGGGACTGAAGCTTTCTTT
CDR3: CASSGFDGGGTEAFF

D: .
J: TRBJ1-1
V: TRBV7-7
size: .
length: 13
DNA: TGTGCTAGCAGCTTAAACGAGGACACTGAAGCTTTCTTT
CDR3: CASSLNEDTEAFF